The T cell receptor beta chain under discussion was sequenced for a study of cytomegalovirus exposure and HLA in healthy donors. This PCR relied on a set of 60 Vbeta primers and 13 Jbeta primers. How the authors handled the data: In a later analysis, around 10 million of about 80 million unique beta chains occurred in at least two donors. The data were produced by immunoSEQ multiplex PCR, yet TCRdb's version contains in-frame clones alone and is incomplete. That table supplies the V and J calls and clone size; D and trimming were determined from the DNA. The sample has some 130,000 clones; 80% are singletons. Material: PBMCs. This clonotype was sampled from a man between 40 and 49 years old in good health and CMV-seronegative.

The CDR3: CSADRNEKLFF. In DNA form, the CDR3 reads TGCAGTGCGGACAGGAATGAAAAACTGTTTTTT. The gene calls are TRBV20-1 and TRBJ1-4, with 7 bases aligning to TRBD1. Trimming removed 6 bases from V and 5 bases from J; junction bases left unmatched: 0. Looked up from germline, CDR1 is DFQATT and CDR2 is SNEGSKA (reference sequence). CDR3 length: 11 amino acids.